In its sample, the clone carrying this T cell receptor (beta chain) was seen a few times. Antigen: not known. This CDR3 has 10 residues. Germline V lookup: CDR1 DFQATT, CDR2 SNEGSKA (reference sequence). The V and J ends lost 7 bases and 5 bases respectively, with 6 bases between them. This sample is part of a study of T cell repertoires in cytomegalovirus infection. Study information: Based on public TCR beta signatures, there were indications of CMV infection and of a matching HLA type.

Each CDR3 protein gets one entry after TCRdb re-called the reads with MiXCR. There are some 120,000 distinct CDR3 sequences in the sample; about 9.5% occur only once, and about 32% lies in the top ten. The specimen sequenced was PBMCs, sequenced either directly or after in vitro stimulation (not recorded which). The sequence derives from a human donor in good health (CMV status not recorded). Some clones in this sample may be carry-over from other donors' samples. The J gene is TRBJ2-1, the V gene TRBV20-1, with D possibly being TRBD2 (6 bases). CDR3 residues: CSGTNNEQFF. The CDR3 DNA reads as TGCAGTGGGACTAACAATGAGCAGTTCTTC.